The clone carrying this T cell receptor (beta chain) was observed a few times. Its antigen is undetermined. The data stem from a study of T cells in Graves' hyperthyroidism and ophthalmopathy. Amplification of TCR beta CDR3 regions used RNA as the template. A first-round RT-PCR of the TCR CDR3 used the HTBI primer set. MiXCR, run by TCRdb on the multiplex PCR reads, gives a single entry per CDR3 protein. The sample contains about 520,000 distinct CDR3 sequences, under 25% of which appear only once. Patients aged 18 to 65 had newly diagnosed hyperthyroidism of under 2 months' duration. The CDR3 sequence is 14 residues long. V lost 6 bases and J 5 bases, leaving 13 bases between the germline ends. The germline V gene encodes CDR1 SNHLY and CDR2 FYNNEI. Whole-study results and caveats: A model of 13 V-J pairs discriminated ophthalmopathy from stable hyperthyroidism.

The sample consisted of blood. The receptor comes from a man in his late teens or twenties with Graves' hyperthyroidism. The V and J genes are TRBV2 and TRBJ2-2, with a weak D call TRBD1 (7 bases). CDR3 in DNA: TGTGCCAGCAGGACAGGGCGGGGAACCGGGGAGCTGTTTTTT. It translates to CASRTGRGTGELFF.